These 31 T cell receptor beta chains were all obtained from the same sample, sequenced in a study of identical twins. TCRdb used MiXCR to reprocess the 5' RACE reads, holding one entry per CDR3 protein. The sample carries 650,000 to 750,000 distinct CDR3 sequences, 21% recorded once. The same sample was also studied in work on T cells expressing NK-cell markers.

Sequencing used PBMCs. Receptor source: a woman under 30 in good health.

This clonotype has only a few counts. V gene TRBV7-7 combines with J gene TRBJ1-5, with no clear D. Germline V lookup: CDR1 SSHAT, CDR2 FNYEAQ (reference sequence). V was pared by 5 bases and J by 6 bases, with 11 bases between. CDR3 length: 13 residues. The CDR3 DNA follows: TGTGCCAGCAGCCCGGGGTTTGGTCAGCCCCAGCATTTT. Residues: CASSPGFGQPQHF.

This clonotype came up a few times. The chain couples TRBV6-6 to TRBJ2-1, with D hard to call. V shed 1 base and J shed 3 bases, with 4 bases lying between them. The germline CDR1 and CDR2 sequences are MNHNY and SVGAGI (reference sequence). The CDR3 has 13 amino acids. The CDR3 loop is CASSYYGYNEQFF. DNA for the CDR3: TGTGCCAGCAGTTACTACGGCTACAATGAGCAGTTCTTC.

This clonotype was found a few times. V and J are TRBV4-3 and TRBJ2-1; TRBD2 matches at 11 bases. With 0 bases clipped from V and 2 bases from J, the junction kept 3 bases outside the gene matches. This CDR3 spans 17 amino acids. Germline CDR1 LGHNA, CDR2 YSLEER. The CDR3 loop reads CASSQEPSGRPYNEQFF. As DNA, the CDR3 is TGCGCCAGCAGCCAAGAGCCTAGCGGGAGGCCCTACAATGAGCAGTTCTTC.

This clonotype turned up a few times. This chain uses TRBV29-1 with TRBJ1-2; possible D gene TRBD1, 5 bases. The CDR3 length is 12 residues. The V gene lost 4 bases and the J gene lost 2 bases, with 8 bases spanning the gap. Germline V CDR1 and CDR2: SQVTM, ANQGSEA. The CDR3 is CSVGAGNYGYTF. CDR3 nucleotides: TGCAGCGTTGGGGCAGGGAACTATGGCTACACCTTC.

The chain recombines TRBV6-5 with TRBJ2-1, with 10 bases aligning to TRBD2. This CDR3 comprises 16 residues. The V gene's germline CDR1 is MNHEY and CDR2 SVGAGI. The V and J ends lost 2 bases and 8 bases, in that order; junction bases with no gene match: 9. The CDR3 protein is CASSYVLASGGYEQFF. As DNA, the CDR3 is TGTGCCAGCAGTTACGTTCTGGCTAGCGGGGGCTATGAGCAGTTCTTC.

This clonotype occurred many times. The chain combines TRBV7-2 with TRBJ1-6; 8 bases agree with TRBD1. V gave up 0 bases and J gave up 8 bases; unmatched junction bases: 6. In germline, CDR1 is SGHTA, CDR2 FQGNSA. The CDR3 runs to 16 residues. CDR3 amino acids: CASSLAGTGGDSPLHF. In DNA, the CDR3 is TGTGCCAGCAGCTTAGCGGGGACAGGAGGTGATTCACCCCTCCACTTT.

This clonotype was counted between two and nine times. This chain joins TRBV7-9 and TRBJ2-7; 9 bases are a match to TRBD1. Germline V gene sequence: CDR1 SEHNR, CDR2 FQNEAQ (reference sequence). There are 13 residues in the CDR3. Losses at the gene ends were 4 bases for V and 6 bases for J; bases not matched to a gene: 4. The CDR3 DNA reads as TGTGCCAGCAGCTGGGGACAGGGAGGCGAGCAGTACTTC. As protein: CASSWGQGGEQYF. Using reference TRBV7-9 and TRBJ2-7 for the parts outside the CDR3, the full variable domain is DTGVSQNPRHKITKRGQNVTFRCDPISEHNRLYWYRQTLGQGPEFLTYFQNEAQLEKSRLLSDRFSAERPKGSFSTLEIQRTEQGDSAMYLCASSWGQGGEQYFGPGTRLTVT.

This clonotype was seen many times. The CDR3 DNA reads TGCAGTGCTACTCAGACAGGGTTGGAAAATTCACCCCTCCACTTT. Amino acids: CSATQTGLENSPLHF. This chain uses TRBV20-1 with TRBJ1-6; 7 positions agree with TRBD1. The CDR3 consists of 15 residues. Germline V gives CDR1 DFQATT, CDR2 SNEGSKA (reference sequence). V shed 4 bases, J shed 7 bases, and the junction held 10 bases outside the gene matches.

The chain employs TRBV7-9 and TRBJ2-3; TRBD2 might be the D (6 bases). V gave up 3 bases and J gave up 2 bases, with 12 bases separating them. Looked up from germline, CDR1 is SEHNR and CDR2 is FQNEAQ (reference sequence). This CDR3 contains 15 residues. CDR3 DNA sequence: TGTGCCAGCAGCTTTCCAGCGGGCCTCACAGATACGCAGTATTTT. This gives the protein CASSFPAGLTDTQYF.

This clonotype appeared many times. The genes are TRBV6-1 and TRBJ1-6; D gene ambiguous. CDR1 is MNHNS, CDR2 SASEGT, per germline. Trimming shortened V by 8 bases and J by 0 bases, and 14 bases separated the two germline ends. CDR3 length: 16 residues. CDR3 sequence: CASRLTASSYNSPLHF. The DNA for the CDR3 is TGTGCCAGCCGATTGACCGCCAGCTCCTATAATTCACCCCTCCACTTT.

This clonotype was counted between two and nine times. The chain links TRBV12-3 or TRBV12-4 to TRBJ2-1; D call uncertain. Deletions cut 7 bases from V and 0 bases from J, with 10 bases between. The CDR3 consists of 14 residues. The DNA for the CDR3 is TGTGCCAGCACCTATACGAGCTCCTACAATGAGCAGTTCTTC. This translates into CASTYTSSYNEQFF.

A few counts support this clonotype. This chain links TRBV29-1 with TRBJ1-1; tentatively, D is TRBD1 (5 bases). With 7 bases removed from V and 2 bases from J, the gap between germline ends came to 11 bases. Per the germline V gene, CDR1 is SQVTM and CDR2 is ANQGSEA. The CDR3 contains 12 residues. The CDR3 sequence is CSGGVANTEAFF. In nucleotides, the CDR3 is TGCAGCGGGGGGGTCGCCAACACTGAAGCTTTCTTT.

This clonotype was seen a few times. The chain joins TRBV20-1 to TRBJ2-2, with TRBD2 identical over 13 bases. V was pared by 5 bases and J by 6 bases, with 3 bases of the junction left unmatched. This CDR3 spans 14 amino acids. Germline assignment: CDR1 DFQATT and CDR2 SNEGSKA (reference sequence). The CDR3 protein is CSAWTSGSPGELFF. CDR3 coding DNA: TGCAGTGCTTGGACTAGCGGGAGTCCCGGGGAGCTGTTTTTT.

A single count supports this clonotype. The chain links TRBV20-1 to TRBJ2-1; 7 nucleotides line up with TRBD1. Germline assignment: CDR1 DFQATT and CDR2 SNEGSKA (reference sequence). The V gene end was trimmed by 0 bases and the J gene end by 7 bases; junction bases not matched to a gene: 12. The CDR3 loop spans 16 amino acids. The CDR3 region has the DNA TGCAGTGCTAGAGATTTTCGACAGGGTATTGGGAATGAGCAGTTCTTC. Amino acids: CSARDFRQGIGNEQFF.

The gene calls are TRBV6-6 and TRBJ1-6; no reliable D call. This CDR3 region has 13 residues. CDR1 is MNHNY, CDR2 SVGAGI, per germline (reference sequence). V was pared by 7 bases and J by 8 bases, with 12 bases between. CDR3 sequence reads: CASMIQVDSPLHF. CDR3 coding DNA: TGTGCCAGCATGATCCAGGTGGATTCACCCCTCCACTTT.

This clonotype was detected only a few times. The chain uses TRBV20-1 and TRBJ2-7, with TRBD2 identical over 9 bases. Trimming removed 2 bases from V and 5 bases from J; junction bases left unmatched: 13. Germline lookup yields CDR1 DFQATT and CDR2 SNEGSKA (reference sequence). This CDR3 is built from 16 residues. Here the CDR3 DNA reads TGCAGTGCTAGAACAGTGGGTAGCGGGAGAGTCGACGAGCAGTACTTC. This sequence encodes CSARTVGSGRVDEQYF.

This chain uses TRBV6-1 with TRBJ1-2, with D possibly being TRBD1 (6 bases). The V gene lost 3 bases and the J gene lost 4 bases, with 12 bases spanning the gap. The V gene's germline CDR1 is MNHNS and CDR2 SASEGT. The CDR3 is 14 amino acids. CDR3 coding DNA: TGTGCCAGCAGTGAGTTGTTCAGGGGCTATGGCTACACCTTC. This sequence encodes CASSELFRGYGYTF.

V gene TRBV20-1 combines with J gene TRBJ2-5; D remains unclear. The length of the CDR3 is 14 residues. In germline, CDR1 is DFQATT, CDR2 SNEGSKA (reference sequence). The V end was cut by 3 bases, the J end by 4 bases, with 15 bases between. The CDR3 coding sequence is TGCAGTGCTAGCCGAGCTGTGCGGCTAGAGACCCAGTACTTC. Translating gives CSASRAVRLETQYF.

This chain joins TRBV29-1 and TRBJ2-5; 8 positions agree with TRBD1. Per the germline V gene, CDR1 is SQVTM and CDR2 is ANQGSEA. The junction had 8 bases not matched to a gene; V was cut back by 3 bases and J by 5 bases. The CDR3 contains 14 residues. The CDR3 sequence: CSVDQTGVGETQYF. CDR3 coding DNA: TGCAGCGTTGACCAGACAGGGGTTGGGGAGACCCAGTACTTC.

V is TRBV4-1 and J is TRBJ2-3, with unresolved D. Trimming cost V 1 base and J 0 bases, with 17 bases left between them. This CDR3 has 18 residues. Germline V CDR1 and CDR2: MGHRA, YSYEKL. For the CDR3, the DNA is TGCGCCAGCAGCCAAGTCGGCCGGTCACTGGGTAGCACAGATACGCAGTATTTT. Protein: CASSQVGRSLGSTDTQYF.

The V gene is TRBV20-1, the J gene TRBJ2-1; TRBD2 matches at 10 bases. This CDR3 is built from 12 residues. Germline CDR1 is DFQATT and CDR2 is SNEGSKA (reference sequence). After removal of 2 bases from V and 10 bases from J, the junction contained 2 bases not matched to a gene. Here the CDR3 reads CSARLAGVEQFF. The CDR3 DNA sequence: TGCAGTGCTAGACTAGCGGGAGTCGAGCAGTTCTTC.

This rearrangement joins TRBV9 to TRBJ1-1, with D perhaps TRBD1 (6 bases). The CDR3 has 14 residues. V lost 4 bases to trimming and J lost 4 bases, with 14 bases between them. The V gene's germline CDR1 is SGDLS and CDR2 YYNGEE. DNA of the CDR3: TGTGCCAGCAGCCAGCGACAGGAGGTCACTGAAGCTTTCTTT. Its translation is CASSQRQEVTEAFF.

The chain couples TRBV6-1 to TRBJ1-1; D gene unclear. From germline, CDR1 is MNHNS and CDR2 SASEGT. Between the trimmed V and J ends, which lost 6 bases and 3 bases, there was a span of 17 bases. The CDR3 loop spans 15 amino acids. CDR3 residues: CASRPMITRYTEAFF. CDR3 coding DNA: TGTGCCAGCAGACCGATGATCACCCGTTACACTGAAGCTTTCTTT.

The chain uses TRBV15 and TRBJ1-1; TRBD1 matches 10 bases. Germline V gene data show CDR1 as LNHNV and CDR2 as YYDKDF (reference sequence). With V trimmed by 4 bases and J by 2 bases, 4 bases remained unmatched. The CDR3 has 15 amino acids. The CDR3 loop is CATSTRTGGNTEAFF. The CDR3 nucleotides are TGTGCCACCAGCACCAGGACAGGGGGTAACACTGAAGCTTTCTTT.

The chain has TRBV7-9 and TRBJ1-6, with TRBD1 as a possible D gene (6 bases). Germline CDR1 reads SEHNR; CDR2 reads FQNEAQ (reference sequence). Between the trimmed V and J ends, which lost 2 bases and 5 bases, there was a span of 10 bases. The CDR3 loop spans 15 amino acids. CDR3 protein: CASSLRTGNNSPLHF. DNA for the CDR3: TGTGCCAGCAGCTTACGCACAGGGAATAATTCACCCCTCCACTTT.

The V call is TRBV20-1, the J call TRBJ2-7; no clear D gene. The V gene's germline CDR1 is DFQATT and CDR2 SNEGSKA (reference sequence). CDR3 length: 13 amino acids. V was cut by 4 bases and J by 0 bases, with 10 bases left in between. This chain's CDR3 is CSATTVSSYEQYF. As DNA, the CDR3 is TGCAGTGCTACGACCGTGAGCTCCTACGAGCAGTACTTC.

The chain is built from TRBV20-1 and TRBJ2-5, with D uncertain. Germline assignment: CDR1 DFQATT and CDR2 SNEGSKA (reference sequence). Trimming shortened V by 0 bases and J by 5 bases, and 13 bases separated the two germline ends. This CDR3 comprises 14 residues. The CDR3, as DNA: TGCAGTGCTAGAGATCAGGTGAAGGTGGAGACCCAGTACTTC. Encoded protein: CSARDQVKVETQYF.

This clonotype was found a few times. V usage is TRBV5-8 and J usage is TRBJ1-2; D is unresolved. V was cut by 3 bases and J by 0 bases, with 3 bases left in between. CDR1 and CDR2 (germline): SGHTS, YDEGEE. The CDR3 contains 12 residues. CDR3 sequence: CASSWANYGYTF. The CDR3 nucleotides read TGTGCCAGCAGCTGGGCTAACTATGGCTACACCTTC.

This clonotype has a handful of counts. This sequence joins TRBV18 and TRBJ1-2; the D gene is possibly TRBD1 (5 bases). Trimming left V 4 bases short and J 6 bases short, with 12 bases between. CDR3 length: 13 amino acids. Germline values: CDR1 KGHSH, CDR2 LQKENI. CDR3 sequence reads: CASSLGGVDGYTF. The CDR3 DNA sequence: TGTGCCAGCTCACTGGGGGGAGTCGATGGCTACACCTTC.

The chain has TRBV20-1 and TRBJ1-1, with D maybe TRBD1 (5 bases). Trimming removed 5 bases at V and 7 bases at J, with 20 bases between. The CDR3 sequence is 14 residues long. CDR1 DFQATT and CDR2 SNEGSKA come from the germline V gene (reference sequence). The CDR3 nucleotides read TGCAGTGCTCCCAGCGGTGGGGCTTGGGGTGAAGCTTTCTTT. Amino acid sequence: CSAPSGGAWGEAFF.

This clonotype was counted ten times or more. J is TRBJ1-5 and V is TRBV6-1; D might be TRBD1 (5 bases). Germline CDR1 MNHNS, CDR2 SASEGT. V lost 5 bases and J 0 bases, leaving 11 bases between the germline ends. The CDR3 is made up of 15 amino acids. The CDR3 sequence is CASSRQPYSNQPQHF. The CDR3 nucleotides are TGTGCCAGCAGTAGACAGCCTTATAGCAATCAGCCCCAGCATTTT.